Sequencing of this T cell receptor beta chain was carried out in a study of T cell responses to AZD1222 COVID-19 vaccine. Study-wide background: Second-dose groups at about 4 or about 12 weeks were pooled. Whole-study findings and limits: Vaccine-associated CD4 TCRs spanned spike, dominant at 160-218 and 743-854. Nearly half of unique spike-specific TCRs reportedly avoided B.1.351 and B.1.1.7 mutated regions. Repertoires were obtained solely post-peak T cell response.

With 6 bases removed from V and 8 bases from J, the gap between germline ends came to 13 bases. Per the germline V gene, CDR1 is MNHEY and CDR2 is SVGAGI. The CDR3 is made up of 12 amino acids. The data were produced by immunoSEQ multiplex PCR, yet TCRdb's version contains in-frame clones alone and is incomplete. The data show about 120,000 clones, with around 85% seen just once and over 5.5% held by the top ten. Details on this clone: No antigen is known for it. Other nucleotide sequences in the sample specify the same CDR3.

The specimen comprised peripheral blood, sampled on day 0 of AZD1222 vaccination. This chain connects TRBV6-5 to TRBJ1-2; D not certain. This TCR was sampled from an adult in good health. This CDR3 reads CASSSRVDGYTF. The CDR3 nucleotides are TGTGCCAGCAGCAGCCGGGTGGACGGCTACACCTTC.